This passage covers 13 T cell receptor beta chains from one sample sequenced in a study of vaccination and CD4 T cells after COVID-19. Treatment of the sample: roughly 11-day PBMC culture with coronavirus spike peptide pools or control peptides (ViraFEST assay). Cultured CD4+ T cell DNA was sequenced using the Oncomine TCR Beta short-read assay. One entry per CDR3 protein results from TCRdb running MiXCR on the PCR reads. This sample carries under 5,000 distinct CDR3 sequences, around a sixth of them seen once, and the ten largest clones take roughly 19%. No antigen is known for these receptors. Sequencing input: CD4+ T cells from blood, cultured in vitro. These receptors originate from a human donor who had recovered from COVID-19.

This clonotype qualifies as large. V gene TRBV6-1 combines with J gene TRBJ1-2, with 7 bases fitting TRBD1. The junction had 9 bases not matched to a gene; V was cut back by 7 bases and J by 4 bases. Per germline, CDR1 MNHNS and CDR2 SASEGT. This CDR3 has 14 amino acids. The CDR3 nucleotides read TGTGCCAGCACTCGGACAGGAGAGGCCTATGGCTACACCTTC. It specifies CASTRTGEAYGYTF.

This clonotype was found a few times. The chain combines TRBV11-1 with TRBJ2-2, with a weak D call TRBD1 (6 bases). The germline V gene encodes CDR1 SGHAT and CDR2 FQDESV (reference sequence). Trimming removed 7 bases at V and 2 bases at J, with 17 bases between. There are 16 residues in the CDR3. CDR3 protein: CASTRTGTRNTGELFF. CDR3 DNA: TGTGCCAGCACCAGGACCGGGACAAGAAACACCGGGGAGCTGTTTTTT.

This clonotype has only a few counts. V gene TRBV29-1 combines with J gene TRBJ2-3; 9 bases map to TRBD2. The length of the CDR3 is 15 residues. The V gene's germline CDR1 is SQVTM and CDR2 ANQGSEA. With 1 base clipped from V and 2 bases from J, the junction kept 4 bases outside the gene matches. This CDR3 reads CSVEGLAGTTDTQYF. The CDR3 DNA follows: TGCAGCGTTGAAGGGCTAGCGGGGACCACAGATACGCAGTATTTT.

This clonotype is large by share. This chain links TRBV18 with TRBJ1-2, with no clear D. From germline, CDR1 is KGHSH and CDR2 LQKENI. The CDR3 loop spans 13 amino acids. V lost 3 bases, J lost 3 bases, and 8 bases lay in between. This CDR3 is CASSPGSDYGYTF. The CDR3 nucleotides are TGTGCCAGCTCACCTGGCTCGGACTATGGCTACACCTTC.

The DNA for the CDR3 is TGTGCCAGCAGTCAACGGGGGCCAGGGGGCGGCTCCGGAAGGTACTTC. Protein: CASSQRGPGGGSGRYF. The chain is built from TRBV12-3 or TRBV12-4 and TRBJ2-5, with 8 bases identical to TRBD1. The junction had 21 bases not matched to a gene; V was cut back by 5 bases and J by 13 bases. The CDR3 sequence is 16 residues long.

By sample share, this clonotype is medium-sized. This chain links TRBV6-1 with TRBJ1-6; no reliable D call. Trimming removed 7 bases from V and 13 bases from J, with 11 bases in between. The germline V gene encodes CDR1 MNHNS and CDR2 SASEGT. CDR3 length: 11 amino acids. CDR3 region: CASTERAPLHF. The CDR3 bases are TGTGCCAGCACGGAGAGGGCCCCCCTCCACTTT.

The chain employs TRBV5-4 and TRBJ2-3; D not certain. The CDR3 totals 12 residues. In germline, CDR1 is SGHNT, CDR2 YYREEE (reference sequence). V lost 5 bases and J lost 2, with 6 bases in between. The CDR3 spells CASSTTTDTQYF. The CDR3 DNA reads as TGTGCCAGCAGTACAACCACAGATACGCAGTATTTT. Supplemented by reference TRBV5-4 and TRBJ2-3, the full variable domain reads ETGVTQSPTHLIKTRGQQVTLRCSSQSGHNTVSWYQQALGQGPQFIFQYYREEENGRGNFPPRFSGLQFPNYSSELNVNALELDDSALYLCASSTTTDTQYFGPGTRLTVL.

This clonotype was seen a few times. CDR3 sequence (DNA): TGCAGTGCTTCAAACCGGGACAGGGTTGGCACAGATACGCAGTATTTT. It codes for CSASNRDRVGTDTQYF. The chain has TRBV20-1 and TRBJ2-3; 9 nucleotides agree with TRBD1. Germline loops: CDR1 DFQATT, CDR2 SNEGSKA (reference sequence). Trimming took 5 bases from V and 1 from J; bases not matched to a gene: 10. The CDR3 runs 16 residues.

In this sample, this clonotype turned up a few times. The chain has TRBV19 and TRBJ1-5, with no clear D. Between the trimmed V and J ends, which lost 1 base and 7 bases, there was a span of 11 bases. CDR1 is LNHDA, CDR2 SQIVND, per germline (reference sequence). CDR3 length equals 14 residues. Here the CDR3 reads CASSIVRVGQPQHF. The CDR3 DNA is TGTGCCAGTAGTATAGTCCGGGTGGGGCAGCCCCAGCATTTT. Based on the CDR3 plus reference TRBV19 and TRBJ1-5, the full variable domain is DGGITQSPKYLFRKEGQNVTLSCEQNLNHDAMYWYRQDPGQGLRLIYYSQIVNDFQKGDIAEGYSVSREKKESFPLTVTSAQKNPTAFYLCASSIVRVGQPQHFGDGTRLSIL.

This clonotype was observed a few times. This chain joins TRBV2 and TRBJ2-1; D call uncertain. CDR1 and CDR2 (germline): SNHLY, FYNNEI. Between the trimmed V and J ends, which lost 10 bases and 4 bases, there was a span of 14 bases. The CDR3 is made up of 13 amino acids. DNA for the CDR3: TGTGCCACCCGAAGTAGGGTGTACAATGAGCAGTTCTTC. This sequence encodes CATRSRVYNEQFF.

This clonotype turned up a few times. V usage is TRBV5-8 and J usage is TRBJ2-2; maybe TRBD2 (5 bases). The CDR3 has 17 amino acids. Deletions cut 4 bases from V and 2 bases from J, with 18 bases between. From germline, CDR1 is SGHTS and CDR2 YDEGEE. The CDR3, as DNA: TGTGCCAGCAGCAGAAGAGAGCGGTCTCTTAACACCGGGGAGCTGTTTTTT. Encoded protein: CASSRRERSLNTGELFF.

The V and J genes are TRBV9 and TRBJ1-4; D gene uncertain. CDR3 length: 14 residues. Germline CDR1 SGDLS, CDR2 YYNGEE. V lost 0 bases to trimming and J lost 8 bases, with 11 bases between them. The CDR3 nucleotides are TGTGCCAGCAGCGTAGCTTGGGAAAAGGAAAAACTGTTTTTT. Protein sequence: CASSVAWEKEKLFF.

V usage is TRBV9 and J usage is TRBJ2-5; 10 bases fit TRBD2. The CDR3 has 17 residues. From germline, CDR1 is SGDLS and CDR2 YYNGEE. Trimming took 2 bases from V and 2 from J; bases not matched to a gene: 9. This CDR3 is CASSVTVSGGGQETQYF. The CDR3 DNA sequence: TGTGCCAGCAGCGTGACTGTAAGCGGGGGGGGACAAGAGACCCAGTACTTC. The variable domain in full, completed from reference TRBV9 and TRBJ2-5, reads DSGVTQTPKHLITATGQRVTLRCSPRSGDLSVYWYQQSLDQGLQFLIQYYNGEERAKGNILERFSAQQFPDLHSELNLSSLELGDSALYFCASSVTVSGGGQETQYFGPGTRLLVL.